The 25 T cell receptor beta chains below were found in one sample sequenced in a study of early T cells in non-severe SARS-CoV-2 infection. TCRdb ran MiXCR on the 5' RACE reads and lists one entry per CDR3 protein. The sample lists 95,000 to 120,000 distinct CDR3 sequences; 12% were seen once. Sequenced: whole blood. These receptors originate from an adult who was a healthcare worker with PCR-confirmed SARS-CoV-2 infection or an uninfected control (not recorded which).

This clonotype was found a few times. V usage is TRBV20-1 and J usage is TRBJ2-2, with D perhaps TRBD1 or TRBD2 (5 bases each). CDR3 length equals 13 residues. V lost 2 bases and J lost 6, with 10 bases in between. Looked up from germline, CDR1 is DFQATT and CDR2 is SNEGSKA (reference sequence). DNA for the CDR3: TGCAGTGCTAGATTTCCGGGACCCGGGGAGCTGTTTTTT. Its protein is CSARFPGPGELFF.

This clonotype was recorded a few times. The chain recombines TRBV7-8 with TRBJ2-2; D call uncertain. CDR3 length: 16 residues. Germline CDR1 is SGHVS and CDR2 is FQNEAQ. The ends were cut back, 4 bases at V and 2 bases at J, with 14 bases in the middle. The chain's CDR3 is CASSSLPPPNTGELFF. CDR3 bases: TGTGCCAGCAGCTCCTTACCCCCTCCAAACACCGGGGAGCTGTTTTTT. Combining the CDR3 with reference TRBV7-8 and TRBJ2-2 gives the whole variable domain GAGVSQSPRYKVAKRGQDVALRCDPISGHVSLFWYQQALGQGPEFLTYFQNEAQLDKSGLPSDRFFAERPEGSVSTLKIQRTQQEDSAVYLCASSSLPPPNTGELFFGEGSRLTVL.

This clonotype was counted between two and nine times. The V and J genes are TRBV5-1 and TRBJ1-1, with D uncertain. The CDR3 is 14 residues long. Germline V gene data show CDR1 as SGHRS and CDR2 as YFSETQ. Trimming took off 6 bases at V and 7 bases at J, with 19 bases between the two ends. The CDR3 spells CASTSRGLDHEAFF. The DNA for the CDR3 is TGCGCCAGCACCTCCCGCGGGTTGGACCATGAAGCTTTCTTT.

The gene calls are TRBV3-1 and TRBJ2-6; D gene uncertain. This CDR3 comprises 18 residues. Trimming pared 5 bases from V and 0 bases from J, leaving 17 bases between. The germline V gene has CDR1 LGHDT and CDR2 YNNKEL (reference sequence). CDR3 sequence (DNA): TGTGCCAGCAGCTCCCTCACAGTTGCCTTCTCTGGGGCCAACGTCCTGACTTTC. It codes for CASSSLTVAFSGANVLTF.

The V and J genes are TRBV9 and TRBJ2-1; D possibly corresponds to TRBD1 (6 bases). The CDR3 totals 14 residues. In germline, CDR1 is SGDLS, CDR2 YYNGEE. V was pared by 2 bases and J by 5 bases, with 11 bases between. The CDR3 sequence is CASSVQGSNNEQFF. The CDR3 DNA is TGTGCCAGCAGCGTTCAGGGGAGTAACAATGAGCAGTTCTTC.

This clonotype turned up a few times. This rearrangement joins TRBV20-1 to TRBJ1-2; D possibly corresponds to TRBD1 (6 bases). Trimming took off 4 bases at V and 8 bases at J, with 20 bases between the two ends. Germline CDR1 reads DFQATT; CDR2 reads SNEGSKA (reference sequence). The CDR3 sequence is 14 residues long. The CDR3 sequence is CSANPRDKGLGYTF. CDR3 sequence (DNA): TGCAGTGCTAACCCACGGGACAAGGGTTTGGGCTACACCTTC.

This clonotype has only a few counts. V and J are TRBV20-1 and TRBJ2-7; 9 nucleotides line up with TRBD1. The CDR3 extends over 17 amino acids. CDR1 DFQATT and CDR2 SNEGSKA come from the germline V gene (reference sequence). Trimming cost V 6 bases and J 7 bases; bases outside gene matches: 22. This CDR3 reads CSATGTGRPEGRAEQYF. Here the CDR3 DNA reads TGCAGTGCAACCGGGACAGGGCGACCCGAGGGGCGAGCAGAGCAGTACTTC.

The rearrangement joins TRBV5-6 to TRBJ2-7; D is undetermined. Trimming left V 0 bases short and J 2 bases short, with 9 bases between. There are 14 residues in the CDR3. Germline V lookup: CDR1 SGHDT, CDR2 YYEEEE. The CDR3 DNA sequence: TGTGCCAGCAGCTTGGTTTTACATGCCTACGAGCAGTACTTC. Its protein product is CASSLVLHAYEQYF.

The chain has TRBV5-1 and TRBJ2-5; D is possibly TRBD2 (6 bases). Trimming removed 4 bases at V and 4 bases at J, with 20 bases between. CDR3 length: 16 residues. Germline V gene data show CDR1 as SGHRS and CDR2 as YFSETQ. This chain's CDR3 is CASSPILTSSGETQYF. The DNA for the CDR3 is TGCGCCAGCAGCCCGATCCTGACTAGTAGCGGAGAGACCCAGTACTTC.

This clonotype was seen at least ten times. This sequence joins TRBV20-1 and TRBJ1-5, with unresolved D. The germline V gene has CDR1 DFQATT and CDR2 SNEGSKA (reference sequence). CDR3 length: 12 residues. V lost 5 bases and J lost 4, with 9 bases in between. CDR3 sequence: CSAGRANQPQHF. The CDR3 bases are TGCAGTGCTGGCAGAGCGAATCAGCCCCAGCATTTT.

V and J are TRBV20-1 and TRBJ2-7, with 10 nucleotides matching TRBD1. Looked up from germline, CDR1 is DFQATT and CDR2 is SNEGSKA (reference sequence). The CDR3 length is 14 residues. After removal of 2 bases from V and 3 bases from J, the junction contained 4 bases not matched to a gene. The DNA for the CDR3 is TGCAGTGCTAGAACCGGGACAGGGGTCTACGAGCAGTACTTC. It yields the protein CSARTGTGVYEQYF.

This clonotype was picked up many times. This rearrangement joins TRBV11-2 to TRBJ2-7; D remains unclear. Trimming stripped 3 bases from V and 1 base from J, with 7 bases between. Germline values: CDR1 SGHAT, CDR2 FQNNGV. This CDR3 spans 13 amino acids. The CDR3 protein is CASSFTSSYEQYF. DNA of the CDR3: TGTGCCAGCAGCTTTACTTCTTCCTACGAGCAGTACTTC.

This clonotype was recorded at least ten times. This chain joins TRBV7-8 and TRBJ1-1; D remains ambiguous. Germline-derived CDR1 and CDR2 are SGHVS and FQNEAQ. The CDR3 length is 15 residues. The V end lost 5 bases, the J end lost 2 bases, and 15 bases lay between the germline ends. CDR3 sequence (DNA): TGTGCCAGCAGCGTTCTTGAGATACAAAACACTGAAGCTTTCTTT. Translation gives CASSVLEIQNTEAFF.

This clonotype was seen at least ten times. The chain is built from TRBV20-1 and TRBJ2-1, with 9 positions matching TRBD2. Germline CDR1 is DFQATT and CDR2 is SNEGSKA (reference sequence). This CDR3 is 17 amino acids long. V dropped 1 base and J dropped 0; count of bases not matched to a gene: 7. This chain's CDR3 is CSARVAGGPNSYNEQFF. The CDR3 DNA reads TGCAGTGCTAGAGTGGCGGGAGGGCCTAACTCCTACAATGAGCAGTTCTTC.

The chain joins TRBV12-3 or TRBV12-4 to TRBJ1-1; perhaps TRBD1 as D (5 bases). Trimming removed 7 bases at V and 3 bases at J, with 15 bases between. The CDR3 is 14 residues long. CDR3 DNA sequence: TGTGCCAGCACCACGCGGAGCAGGGACACTGAAGCTTTCTTT. Its translation is CASTTRSRDTEAFF.

This clonotype was counted ten times or more. The chain couples TRBV5-1 to TRBJ2-1; D not certain. The CDR3 spans 13 residues. CDR1 SGHRS and CDR2 YFSETQ come from the germline V gene. V was shortened by 2 bases and J by 10 bases, with 13 bases between the two germline ends. For the CDR3, the DNA is TGCGCCAGCAGCTTCAGACGAGGAGAAGAGCAGTTCTTC. Its translation: CASSFRRGEEQFF. The full variable domain, rest sourced from reference TRBV5-1 and TRBJ2-1, is KAGVTQTPRYLIKTRGQQVTLSCSPISGHRSVSWYQQTPGQGLQFLFEYFSETQRNKGNFPGRFSGRQFSNSRSEMNVSTLELGDSALYLCASSFRRGEEQFFGPGTRLTVL.

The chain combines TRBV5-4 with TRBJ2-7, with D perhaps TRBD1 (6 bases). CDR3 length equals 16 residues. Between the trimmed V and J ends, which lost 1 base and 3 bases, there was a span of 17 bases. Per germline, CDR1 SGHNT and CDR2 YYREEE (reference sequence). CDR3 protein: CASSLMLGGLVYEQYF. The CDR3 bases are TGTGCCAGCAGCTTGATGCTTGGGGGCCTTGTCTACGAGCAGTACTTC. The full variable domain, completed using reference TRBV5-4 and TRBJ2-7, is ETGVTQSPTHLIKTRGQQVTLRCSSQSGHNTVSWYQQALGQGPQFIFQYYREEENGRGNFPPRFSGLQFPNYSSELNVNALELDDSALYLCASSLMLGGLVYEQYFGPGTRLTVT.

This clonotype was seen a few times. The chain uses TRBV7-9 and TRBJ1-5, with a possible D match to TRBD1 (6 bases). V was cut by 0 bases and J by 5 bases, with 14 bases left in between. This CDR3 has 16 residues. Germline-derived CDR1 and CDR2 are SEHNR and FQNEAQ (reference sequence). The DNA for the CDR3 is TGTGCCAGCAGCTTAGCGATGGGGACAAGTCATCAGCCCCAGCATTTT. It translates to CASSLAMGTSHQPQHF.

This clonotype was detected ten times or more. The chain uses TRBV11-2 and TRBJ2-1; TRBD2 agrees at 14 bases. The V segment lost 1 base and the J segment 4 bases; nucleotides outside the gene matches: 0. Germline V gene sequence: CDR1 SGHAT, CDR2 FQNNGV. The CDR3 runs to 16 residues. The CDR3 loop is CASSLGTSGRYNEQFF. The CDR3, as DNA: TGTGCCAGCAGCTTAGGGACTAGCGGGAGGTACAATGAGCAGTTCTTC.

The gene calls are TRBV10-1 and TRBJ2-7; D perhaps matches TRBD1 (6 bases). This CDR3 comprises 13 residues. In germline, CDR1 is WNHNN, CDR2 SYGVQD (reference sequence). The ends were cut back, 8 bases at V and 0 bases at J, with 11 bases in the middle. In DNA form, the CDR3 reads TGCGCCAGCTCCCGGACAGACTCCTACGAGCAGTACTTC. It is translated as CASSRTDSYEQYF.

Concerning this clonotype itself: A much more abundant neighbour one base away suggests this may be a read error. J is TRBJ2-7 and V is TRBV6-5, with TRBD1 matching over 9 bases. Looked up from germline, CDR1 is MNHEY and CDR2 is SVGAGI. This CDR3 is built from 12 residues. Written as DNA, the CDR3 is TGTGTCAGCAGGACAGGGGCCACAGAGCAGTACTTC. The encoded protein is CVSRTGATEQYF.

V and J are TRBV6-5 and TRBJ1-2, with 9 bases that match TRBD1. CDR1 MNHEY and CDR2 SVGAGI come from the germline V gene. J lost 3 bases, V lost 6 bases, and 8 bases had no gene match. The CDR3 has 15 amino acids. The CDR3 DNA follows: TGTGCCAGCAGCACAACAGGGGGCATTCACTATGGCTACACCTTC. The encoded protein is CASSTTGGIHYGYTF.

This clonotype was counted a few times. At one boundary the junction diverges from the germline segment, which might be a read error. V is TRBV7-7 and J is TRBJ1-2; no clear D. The CDR3 has 16 residues. The germline V gene has CDR1 SSHAT and CDR2 FNYEAQ (reference sequence). In nucleotides, the CDR3 is TGTGCTAGCAGCACACGCTTCGGACGTTTGAACTATGGCTACACCTTC. This codes for CASSTRFGRLNYGYTF.

This clonotype occurred a few times. This chain joins TRBV29-1 and TRBJ2-1, with TRBD1 identical over 7 bases. CDR3 size: 12 residues. V lost 5 bases to trimming and J lost 4 bases; unmatched junction nucleotides: 2. Germline CDR1 reads SQVTM; CDR2 reads ANQGSEA. The CDR3 is CSVLDRYNEQFF. CDR3 DNA: TGCAGCGTTCTGGACAGGTACAATGAGCAGTTCTTC.

V usage is TRBV12-5 and J usage is TRBJ1-3; D is unresolved. V was trimmed by 3 bases and J by 3 bases, leaving 15 bases between them. The CDR3 totals 16 residues. Germline V lookup: CDR1 LGHNT, CDR2 FRNRAP. The CDR3 loop is CASGFDRVALGNTIYF. The CDR3, as DNA: TGTGCTAGTGGTTTCGACCGCGTAGCGCTTGGAAACACCATATATTTT.